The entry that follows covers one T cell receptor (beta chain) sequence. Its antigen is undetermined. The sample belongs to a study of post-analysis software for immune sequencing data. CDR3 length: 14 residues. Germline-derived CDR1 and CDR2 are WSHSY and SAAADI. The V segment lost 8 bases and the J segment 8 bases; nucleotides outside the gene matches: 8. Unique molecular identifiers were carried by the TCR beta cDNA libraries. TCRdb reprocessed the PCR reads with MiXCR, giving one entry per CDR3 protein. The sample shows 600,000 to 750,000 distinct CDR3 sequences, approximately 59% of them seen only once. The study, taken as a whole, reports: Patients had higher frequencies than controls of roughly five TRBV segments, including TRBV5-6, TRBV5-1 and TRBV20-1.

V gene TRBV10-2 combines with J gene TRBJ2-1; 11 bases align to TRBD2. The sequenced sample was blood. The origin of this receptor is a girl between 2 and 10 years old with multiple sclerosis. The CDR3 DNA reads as TGCGCCAGCTGTATAGCGGGAGGGCGGGATGAGCAGTTCTTC. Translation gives CASCIAGGRDEQFF.